This passage covers 21 T cell receptor beta chains from one sample sequenced in a study of HIV-infected patients and healthy controls. TCRdb called the 5' RACE reads again in MiXCR, with one record for every CDR3 protein. The sample holds about 64,000 distinct CDR3 sequences, roughly 19% seen once. Sequencing used CD4+ T cells from blood. The receptor source for this set is a human donor in good health.

This clonotype has at least ten counts. The chain uses TRBV6-1 and TRBJ2-3, with D perhaps TRBD2 (5 bases). CDR1 and CDR2 (germline): MNHNS, SASEGT. The V end lost 4 bases, the J end lost 1 base, and 12 bases lay between the germline ends. CDR3 length equals 15 residues. The CDR3 here is CASSVGQRGTDTQYF. DNA for the CDR3: TGTGCCAGCAGTGTTGGGCAGAGGGGCACAGATACGCAGTATTTT.

This clonotype appeared a few times. The chain employs TRBV10-3 and TRBJ2-7; TRBD1 aligns across 7 bases. V gave up 8 bases and J gave up 2 bases; unmatched junction bases: 3. This CDR3 contains 12 residues. CDR1 is ENHRY, CDR2 SYGVKD, per germline. This CDR3 is CAIGQGAYEQYF. For the CDR3, the DNA is TGTGCCATCGGTCAGGGGGCCTACGAGCAGTACTTC.

The chain recombines TRBV5-1 with TRBJ2-1; weak D call: TRBD1 (6 bases). Germline V lookup: CDR1 SGHRS, CDR2 YFSETQ. The CDR3 has 17 amino acids. The V gene lost 0 bases and the J gene lost 8 bases, with 21 bases spanning the gap. CDR3 region: CASSLARGTNLIDEQFF. CDR3 bases: TGCGCCAGCAGCTTGGCCAGGGGAACCAACCTTATCGATGAGCAGTTCTTC. Variable domain in full (rest from reference TRBV5-1 and TRBJ2-1): KAGVTQTPRYLIKTRGQQVTLSCSPISGHRSVSWYQQTPGQGLQFLFEYFSETQRNKGNFPGRFSGRQFSNSRSEMNVSTLELGDSALYLCASSLARGTNLIDEQFFGPGTRLTVL.

This clonotype was seen once. This chain connects TRBV20-1 to TRBJ1-1; 9 bases align to TRBD1. Germline V gene sequence: CDR1 DFQATT, CDR2 SNEGSKA (reference sequence). The CDR3 is made up of 17 amino acids. After removal of 3 bases from V and 3 bases from J, the junction contained 14 bases not matched to a gene. CDR3 residues: CSARAMGQGSFDTEAFF. CDR3 sequence (DNA): TGCAGTGCTAGGGCAATGGGACAGGGTTCATTCGACACTGAAGCTTTCTTT.

This clonotype has ten or more counts. This chain links TRBV20-1 with TRBJ2-3; D is unresolved. Germline V CDR1 and CDR2: DFQATT, SNEGSKA (reference sequence). The ends were cut back, 5 bases at V and 4 bases at J, with 19 bases in the middle. There are 15 residues in the CDR3. The CDR3 DNA reads as TGCAGTGCTTATGACCCGCGGTTGGGGTCAGATACGCAGTATTTT. Its protein is CSAYDPRLGSDTQYF.

The sample holds a few counts of this clonotype. The chain has TRBV20-1 and TRBJ2-1; D is tentatively TRBD1 or TRBD2 (5 bases each). This CDR3 comprises 13 residues. The V gene lost 6 bases and the J gene lost 10 bases, with 19 bases spanning the gap. The germline V gene encodes CDR1 DFQATT and CDR2 SNEGSKA (reference sequence). Here the CDR3 reads CSADTTRDGEQFF. In DNA form, the CDR3 reads TGCAGTGCAGATACGACCAGGGACGGAGAGCAGTTCTTC.

This clonotype has just a few counts. The junction differs from germline at one of its ends, possibly a read error. The CDR3 DNA follows: TGCAGCGCTAGGGCAGGGCTCACAGATACGCAGTATTTT. Translation gives CSARAGLTDTQYF. This chain connects TRBV20-1 to TRBJ2-3, with TRBD1 as a possible D gene (5 bases). Germline lookup yields CDR1 DFQATT and CDR2 SNEGSKA (reference sequence). The CDR3 extends over 13 amino acids.

This clonotype was seen a few times. V and J are TRBV7-2 and TRBJ2-1; D unresolved. CDR1 and CDR2 from the germline V gene are SGHTA and FQGNSA. The CDR3 is made up of 11 amino acids. Trimming pared 8 bases from V and 6 bases from J, leaving 8 bases between. CDR3: CASRVANEQFF. In DNA, the CDR3 is TGTGCCAGCCGCGTCGCCAATGAGCAGTTCTTC.

This clonotype has a count of ten or more. The V call is TRBV12-3 or TRBV12-4, the J call TRBJ2-5; TRBD1 matches at 9 bases. The ends lost 3 bases at V and 5 bases at J; junction bases unmatched: 7. The CDR3 consists of 15 residues. The CDR3 bases are TGTGCCAGCAGTTTCCGGACAGGGGTCCGGGAGACCCAGTACTTC. Residues: CASSFRTGVRETQYF.

Points on this clonotype: A much larger clone is a single base away; this may be a read error. The J gene is TRBJ1-1, the V gene TRBV6-1, with D possibly matching TRBD1 (6 bases). From germline, CDR1 is MNHNS and CDR2 SASEGT. There are 15 residues in the CDR3. The chain's CDR3 is CASSAPTGSNTVAFF. In DNA, the CDR3 is TGTGCCAGCAGTGCACCTACAGGGAGTAACACTGTAGCTTTCTTT.

This clonotype has just one count. The chain has TRBV5-1 and TRBJ2-1; D not certain. The CDR3 totals 14 residues. Germline V gives CDR1 SGHRS, CDR2 YFSETQ. V dropped 1 base and J dropped 8 bases, with 13 bases sitting between them. The CDR3 loop is CASSLNSIRDEQFF. CDR3 nucleotides: TGCGCCAGCAGCTTGAACTCAATTAGGGATGAGCAGTTCTTC. Filled out from reference TRBV5-1 and TRBJ2-1, the complete variable domain reads KAGVTQTPRYLIKTRGQQVTLSCSPISGHRSVSWYQQTPGQGLQFLFEYFSETQRNKGNFPGRFSGRQFSNSRSEMNVSTLELGDSALYLCASSLNSIRDEQFFGPGTRLTVL.

This sequence joins TRBV7-9 and TRBJ2-1; TRBD2 aligns across 9 bases. The CDR3 runs to 17 residues. CDR1 and CDR2 from the germline V gene are SEHNR and FQNEAQ (reference sequence). Trimming cost V 6 bases and J 12 bases; bases outside gene matches: 21. The CDR3 loop reads CASSRSSGTSSIGGQFF. CDR3 DNA: TGTGCCAGCAGTCGCTCGTCGGGGACTAGCTCCATAGGCGGGCAGTTCTTC. Filled out from reference TRBV7-9 and TRBJ2-1, the complete variable domain reads DTGVSQNPRHKITKRGQNVTFRCDPISEHNRLYWYRQTLGQGPEFLTYFQNEAQLEKSRLLSDRFSAERPKGSFSTLEIQRTEQGDSAMYLCASSRSSGTSSIGGQFFGPGTRLTVL.

This clonotype was seen many times. J is TRBJ2-3 and V is TRBV6-6, with a weak D call TRBD2 (5 bases). CDR3 length: 14 amino acids. Trimming removed 3 bases from V and 5 bases from J, with 12 bases in between. Germline assignment: CDR1 MNHNY and CDR2 SVGAGI (reference sequence). The CDR3 protein is CASSYRLAGDTQYF. Here the CDR3 DNA reads TGTGCCAGCAGTTATCGCCTAGCAGGAGATACGCAGTATTTT.

This clonotype was counted at least ten times. The chain recombines TRBV6-5 with TRBJ1-6; 8 nucleotides match TRBD1. The V gene's germline CDR1 is MNHEY and CDR2 SVGAGI. This CDR3 has 15 residues. The V gene end was trimmed by 4 bases and the J gene end by 6 bases; junction bases not matched to a gene: 5. The CDR3 region is CASSSGQGGNSPLHF. The DNA for the CDR3 is TGTGCCAGCAGTTCCGGACAGGGAGGTAATTCACCCCTCCACTTT.

This clonotype appeared once. This chain connects TRBV20-1 to TRBJ2-2; maybe TRBD1 (6 bases). V was shortened by 0 bases and J by 4 bases, with 12 bases between the two germline ends. The CDR3 length is 15 residues. Germline V gene lookup returns CDR1 DFQATT and CDR2 SNEGSKA (reference sequence). The CDR3 sequence is CSARDPRGSTGELFF. DNA for the CDR3: TGCAGTGCTAGAGATCCCAGGGGATCCACCGGGGAGCTGTTTTTT.

This clonotype was seen ten or more times. The rearrangement joins TRBV3-1 to TRBJ2-3; 9 bases agree with TRBD1. The CDR3 sequence is 17 residues long. V was pared by 2 bases and J by 2 bases, with 8 bases of the junction left unmatched. CDR1 and CDR2 (germline): LGHDT, YNNKEL (reference sequence). The CDR3 is CASSQSPGTGFTDTQYF. CDR3 bases: TGTGCCAGCAGCCAAAGCCCCGGGACAGGGTTCACAGATACGCAGTATTTT.

This clonotype was seen only a few times. The V gene is TRBV6-2 or TRBV6-3, the J gene TRBJ2-4; D remains unclear. Per germline, CDR1 MNHEY and CDR2 SVGEGT. V was shortened by 10 bases and J by 5 bases, with 15 bases between the two germline ends. The CDR3 is 13 amino acids. The CDR3 protein is CATPRETENIQYF. CDR3 sequence (DNA): TGTGCCACACCGCGAGAGACGGAAAACATTCAGTACTTC.

This clonotype was counted ten times or more. The chain links TRBV3-1 to TRBJ2-6; tentatively, D is TRBD1 or TRBD2 (5 bases each). V shed 3 bases and J shed 2 bases, with 8 bases lying between them. The CDR3 extends over 15 amino acids. Germline V gene sequence: CDR1 LGHDT, CDR2 YNNKEL (reference sequence). The CDR3 reads CASSQGPTGANVLTF. The CDR3 nucleotides read TGTGCCAGCAGCCAGGGACCTACTGGGGCCAACGTCCTGACTTTC.

This clonotype occurred once. J is TRBJ2-3 and V is TRBV18, with a possible D match to TRBD2 (6 bases). V was cut by 2 bases and J by 9 bases, with 12 bases left in between. The CDR3 totals 13 residues. CDR1 is KGHSH and CDR2 is LQKENI in the germline V gene. CDR3 nucleotides: TGTGCCAGCTCACCAGGGGAGGTTAGAACGCAGTATTTT. This codes for CASSPGEVRTQYF.

The genes are TRBV29-1 and TRBJ1-5, with a tentative D call TRBD1 (5 bases). The CDR3 is made up of 12 amino acids. Germline CDR1 is SQVTM and CDR2 is ANQGSEA. Trimming cost V 6 bases and J 5 bases, with 11 bases left between them. The CDR3 reads CSVRAGDQPQHF. Written as DNA, the CDR3 is TGCAGCGTACGTGCGGGGGATCAGCCCCAGCATTTT.

The J gene is TRBJ2-6, the V gene TRBV7-2; D unresolved. The CDR3 has 17 amino acids. Trimming pared 3 bases from V and 0 bases from J, leaving 12 bases between. Germline-derived CDR1 and CDR2 are SGHTA and FQGNSA. The CDR3 nucleotides read TGTGCCAGCAGCTTGGCAATAATTAACTCTGGGGCCAACGTCCTGACTTTC. This translates into CASSLAIINSGANVLTF. The whole variable domain, filled in from reference TRBV7-2 and TRBJ2-6, reads GAGVSQSPSNKVTEKGKDVELRCDPISGHTALYWYRQSLGQGLEFLIYFQGNSAPDKSGLPSDRFSAERTGGSVSTLTIQRTQQEDSAVYLCASSLAIINSGANVLTFGAGSRLTVL.